This T cell receptor beta chain was recorded in a study of CD8 T cells in ankylosing spondylitis. Study observations and caveats: From matched ankylosing spondylitis synovial fluid, disease-linked clones were reportedly recovered at significantly enriched levels. Some motif variants had been reported before (in reactive arthritis synovial fluid and blood). Among TCR beta sequences, a motif of several highly homologous variants appeared characteristic of ankylosing spondylitis blood.

This clonotype appeared many times. Its antigen is currently unknown. The CDR3 is 15 residues long. The V gene end was trimmed by 7 bases and the J gene end by 8 bases; junction bases not matched to a gene: 11. Quantitative 5'-RACE was performed with molecular barcodes, and it yielded the TCR beta libraries. TCRdb re-called the 5' RACE reads with MiXCR, one entry per CDR3 protein. Of under 250,000 distinct CDR3 sequences listed, roughly a tenth were seen once; the top ten hold 2.5% to 3%. The TCR sequence derives from a male donor with ankylosing spondylitis or in good health (not recorded which). The specimen was blood, either unsorted or a sorted T cell fraction (not recorded which). The V gene is TRBV12-3 or TRBV12-4, the J gene TRBJ2-1, with 10 bases identical to TRBD2. CDR3 residues: CASTETSGRTYEQFF. DNA of the CDR3: TGTGCCAGCACAGAGACTAGCGGGCGGACTTATGAGCAGTTCTTC.